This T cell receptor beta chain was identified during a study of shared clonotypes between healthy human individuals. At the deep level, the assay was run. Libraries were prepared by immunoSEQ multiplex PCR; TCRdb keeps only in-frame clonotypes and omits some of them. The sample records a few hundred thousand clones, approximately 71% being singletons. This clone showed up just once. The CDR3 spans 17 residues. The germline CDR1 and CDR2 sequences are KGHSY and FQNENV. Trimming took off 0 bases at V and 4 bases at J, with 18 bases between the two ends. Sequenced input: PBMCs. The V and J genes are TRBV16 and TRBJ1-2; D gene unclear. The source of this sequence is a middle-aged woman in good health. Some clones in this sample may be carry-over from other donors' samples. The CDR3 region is CASSQSRGSMDLYGYTF. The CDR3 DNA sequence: TGTGCCAGCAGCCAATCAAGAGGCAGTATGGACCTCTATGGCTACACCTTC.